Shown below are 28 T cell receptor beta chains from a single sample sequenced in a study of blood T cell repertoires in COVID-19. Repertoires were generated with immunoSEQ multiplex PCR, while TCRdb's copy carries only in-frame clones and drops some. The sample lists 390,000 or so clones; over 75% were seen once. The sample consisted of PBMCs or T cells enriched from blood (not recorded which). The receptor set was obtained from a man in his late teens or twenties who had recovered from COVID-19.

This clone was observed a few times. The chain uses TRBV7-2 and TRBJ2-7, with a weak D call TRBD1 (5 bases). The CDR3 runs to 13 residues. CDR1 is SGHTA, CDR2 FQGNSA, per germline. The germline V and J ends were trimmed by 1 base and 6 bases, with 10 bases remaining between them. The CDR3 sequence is CASSLGQPSEQYF. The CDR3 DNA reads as TGTGCCAGCAGCTTAGGACAGCCGTCCGAGCAGTACTTC.

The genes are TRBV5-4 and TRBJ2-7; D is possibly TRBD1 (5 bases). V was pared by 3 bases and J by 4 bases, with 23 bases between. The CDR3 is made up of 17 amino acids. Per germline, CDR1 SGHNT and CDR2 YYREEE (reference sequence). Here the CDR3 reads CASSSMGRLGSLYEQYF. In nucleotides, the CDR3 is TGTGCCAGCAGCTCAATGGGGCGGTTGGGCTCGCTTTACGAGCAGTACTTC.

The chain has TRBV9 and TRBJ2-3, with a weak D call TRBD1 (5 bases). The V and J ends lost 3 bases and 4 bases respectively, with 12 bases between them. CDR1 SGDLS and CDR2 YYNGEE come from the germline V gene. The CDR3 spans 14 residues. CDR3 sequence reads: CASSGGLGADTQYF. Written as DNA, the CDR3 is TGTGCCAGCAGCGGGGGCCTTGGGGCAGATACGCAGTATTTT. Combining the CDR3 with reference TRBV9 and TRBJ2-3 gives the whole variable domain DSGVTQTPKHLITATGQRVTLRCSPRSGDLSVYWYQQSLDQGLQFLIQYYNGEERAKGNILERFSAQQFPDLHSELNLSSLELGDSALYFCASSGGLGADTQYFGPGTRLTVL.

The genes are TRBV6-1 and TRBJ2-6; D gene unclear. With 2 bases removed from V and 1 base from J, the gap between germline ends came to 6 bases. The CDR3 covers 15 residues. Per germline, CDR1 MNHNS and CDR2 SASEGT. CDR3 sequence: CASSEMRSGANVLTF. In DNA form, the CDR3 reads TGTGCCAGCAGTGAAATGAGGTCTGGGGCCAACGTCCTGACTTTC.

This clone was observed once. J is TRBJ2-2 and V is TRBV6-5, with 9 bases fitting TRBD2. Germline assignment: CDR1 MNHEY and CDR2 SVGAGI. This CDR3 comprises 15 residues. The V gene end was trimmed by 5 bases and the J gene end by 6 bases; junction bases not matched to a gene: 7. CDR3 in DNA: TGTGCCAGCAGTCCGGGACTAGCTTGGGCCGGGGAGCTGTTTTTT. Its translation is CASSPGLAWAGELFF.

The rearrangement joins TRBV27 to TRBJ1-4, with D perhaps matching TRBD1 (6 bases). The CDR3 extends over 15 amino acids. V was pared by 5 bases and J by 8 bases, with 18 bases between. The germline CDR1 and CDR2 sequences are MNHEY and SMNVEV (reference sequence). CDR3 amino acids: CASSEDSGRGEKLFF. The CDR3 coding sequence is TGTGCCAGCAGTGAGGACAGTGGGAGAGGAGAAAAACTGTTTTTT. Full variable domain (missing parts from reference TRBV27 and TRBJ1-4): EAQVTQNPRYLITVTGKKLTVTCSQNMNHEYMSWYRQDPGLGLRQIYYSMNVEVTDKGDVPEGYKVSRKEKRNFPLILESPSPNQTSLYFCASSEDSGRGEKLFFGSGTQLSVL.

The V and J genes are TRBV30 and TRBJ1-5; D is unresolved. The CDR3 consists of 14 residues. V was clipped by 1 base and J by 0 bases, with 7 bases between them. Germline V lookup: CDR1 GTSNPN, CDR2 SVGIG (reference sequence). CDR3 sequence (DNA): TGTGCCTGGAGTGCTACTTCTAGCAATCAGCCCCAGCATTTT. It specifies CAWSATSSNQPQHF.

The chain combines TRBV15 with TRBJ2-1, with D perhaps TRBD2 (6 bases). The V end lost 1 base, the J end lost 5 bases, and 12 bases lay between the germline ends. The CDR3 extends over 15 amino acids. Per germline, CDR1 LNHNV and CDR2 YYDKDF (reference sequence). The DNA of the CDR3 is TGTGCCACCAGCAGAGTAGGGGACTTCAACAATGAGCAGTTCTTC. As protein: CATSRVGDFNNEQFF. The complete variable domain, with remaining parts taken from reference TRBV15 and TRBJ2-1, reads DAMVIQNPRYQVTQFGKPVTLSCSQTLNHNVMYWYQQKSSQAPKLLFHYYDKDFNNEADTPDNFQSRRPNTSFCFLDIRSPGLGDTAMYLCATSRVGDFNNEQFFGPGTRLTVL.

Written as DNA, the CDR3 is TGTGCCAGCAGCTCCCGATTCGGGACAGAATATGGCTACACCTTC. It is translated as CASSSRFGTEYGYTF. The chain carries TRBV7-8 and TRBJ1-2; 7 nucleotides align to TRBD1. Trimming cost V 4 bases and J 5 bases; bases outside gene matches: 10. The CDR3 totals 15 residues. Germline CDR1 is SGHVS and CDR2 is FQNEAQ.

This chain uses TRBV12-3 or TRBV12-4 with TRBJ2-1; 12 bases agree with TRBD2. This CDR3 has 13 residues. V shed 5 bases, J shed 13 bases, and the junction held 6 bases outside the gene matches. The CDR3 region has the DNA TGTGCCAGCAGTCTCCTAGCGGGGGGGACTCAGTTCTTC. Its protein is CASSLLAGGTQFF.

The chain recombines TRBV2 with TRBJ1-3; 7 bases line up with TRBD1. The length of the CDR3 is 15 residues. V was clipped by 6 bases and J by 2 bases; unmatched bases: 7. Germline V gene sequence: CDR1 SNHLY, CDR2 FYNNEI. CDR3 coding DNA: TGTGCCAGCAGGCTACAGGGGTTAACTGGAAACACCATATATTTT. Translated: CASRLQGLTGNTIYF.

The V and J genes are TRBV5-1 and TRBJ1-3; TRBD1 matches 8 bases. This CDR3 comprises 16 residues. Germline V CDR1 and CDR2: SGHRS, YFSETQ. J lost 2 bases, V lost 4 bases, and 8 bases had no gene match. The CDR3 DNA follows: TGCGCCAGCAGCCCCTCGGACAGGGTAGCTGGAAACACCATATATTTT. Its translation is CASSPSDRVAGNTIYF.

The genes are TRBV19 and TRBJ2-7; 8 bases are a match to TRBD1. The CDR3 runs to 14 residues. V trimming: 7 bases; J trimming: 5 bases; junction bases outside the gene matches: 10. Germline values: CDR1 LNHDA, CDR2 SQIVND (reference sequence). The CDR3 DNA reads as TGTGCCAGTAAAGAGGGACAGGTGGGCCACGAGCAGTACTTC. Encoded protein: CASKEGQVGHEQYF.

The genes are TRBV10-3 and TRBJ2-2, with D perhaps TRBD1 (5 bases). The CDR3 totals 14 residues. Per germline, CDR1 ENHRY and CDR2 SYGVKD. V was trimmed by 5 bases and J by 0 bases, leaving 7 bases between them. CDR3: CAISMTANTGELFF. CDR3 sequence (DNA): TGTGCCATCAGTATGACAGCGAACACCGGGGAGCTGTTTTTT.

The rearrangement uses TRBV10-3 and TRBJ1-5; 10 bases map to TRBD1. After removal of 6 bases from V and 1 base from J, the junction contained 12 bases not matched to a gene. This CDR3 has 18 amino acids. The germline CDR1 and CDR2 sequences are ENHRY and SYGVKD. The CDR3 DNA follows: TGTGCCATCAGCGACCCGACAGGGGGCGATCAGAGCAATCAGCCCCAGCATTTT. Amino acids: CAISDPTGGDQSNQPQHF.

The CDR3 DNA reads as TGTGCCAGCAGTTCCCCAGGGGGCTCACAGCCCCAGCATTTT. This translates into CASSSPGGSQPQHF. The chain carries TRBV27 and TRBJ1-5; 8 bases are shared with TRBD1. Germline values: CDR1 MNHEY, CDR2 SMNVEV (reference sequence). This CDR3 spans 14 amino acids. V gave up 4 bases and J gave up 7 bases; unmatched junction bases: 6.

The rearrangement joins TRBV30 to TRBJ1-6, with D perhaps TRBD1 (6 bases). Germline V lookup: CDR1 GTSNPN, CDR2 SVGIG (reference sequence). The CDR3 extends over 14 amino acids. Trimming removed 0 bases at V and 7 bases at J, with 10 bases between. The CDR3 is CAWSVGRGNSPLHF. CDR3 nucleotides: TGTGCCTGGAGTGTAGGAAGGGGGAATTCACCCCTCCACTTT.

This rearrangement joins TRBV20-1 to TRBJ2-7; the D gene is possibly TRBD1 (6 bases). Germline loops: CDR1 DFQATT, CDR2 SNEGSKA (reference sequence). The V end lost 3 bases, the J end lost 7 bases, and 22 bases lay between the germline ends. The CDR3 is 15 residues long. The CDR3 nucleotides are TGCAGTGCTAGTCTGACAGGCCCGCAGAAAGCTGAGCAGTACTTC. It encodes CSASLTGPQKAEQYF.

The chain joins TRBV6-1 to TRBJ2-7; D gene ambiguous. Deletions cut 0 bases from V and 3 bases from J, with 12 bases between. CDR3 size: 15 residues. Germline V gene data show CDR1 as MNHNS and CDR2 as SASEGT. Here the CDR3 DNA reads TGTGCCAGCAGTGAAGCGAGTGGCGGCAGCTACGAGCAGTACTTC. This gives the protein CASSEASGGSYEQYF.

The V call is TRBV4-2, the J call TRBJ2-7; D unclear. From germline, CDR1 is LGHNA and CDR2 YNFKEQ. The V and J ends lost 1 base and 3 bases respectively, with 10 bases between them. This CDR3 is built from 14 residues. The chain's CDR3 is CASSQGEQLYEQYF. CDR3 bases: TGTGCCAGCAGCCAAGGCGAACAGCTCTACGAGCAGTACTTC.

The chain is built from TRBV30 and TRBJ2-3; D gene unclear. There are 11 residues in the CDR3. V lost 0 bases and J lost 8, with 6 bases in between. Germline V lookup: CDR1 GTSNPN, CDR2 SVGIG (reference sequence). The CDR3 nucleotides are TGTGCCTGGAGTGTATCCGTTACGCAGTATTTT. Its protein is CAWSVSVTQYF.

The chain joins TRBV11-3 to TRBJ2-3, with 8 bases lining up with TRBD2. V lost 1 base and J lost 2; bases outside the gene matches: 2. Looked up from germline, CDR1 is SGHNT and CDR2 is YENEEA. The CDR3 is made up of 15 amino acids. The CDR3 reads CASSLGSGNTDTQYF. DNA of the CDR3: TGTGCCAGCAGCTTAGGTAGCGGGAACACAGATACGCAGTATTTT.

The CDR3 reads CASSQLGADNQPQHF. Written as DNA, the CDR3 is TGTGCCAGCAGCCAATTGGGGGCGGACAATCAGCCCCAGCATTTT. The chain joins TRBV16 to TRBJ1-5; a possible D gene is TRBD1 (6 bases). Germline V gene lookup returns CDR1 KGHSY and CDR2 FQNENV. V was trimmed by 1 base and J by 3 bases, leaving 10 bases between them. CDR3 length: 15 amino acids.

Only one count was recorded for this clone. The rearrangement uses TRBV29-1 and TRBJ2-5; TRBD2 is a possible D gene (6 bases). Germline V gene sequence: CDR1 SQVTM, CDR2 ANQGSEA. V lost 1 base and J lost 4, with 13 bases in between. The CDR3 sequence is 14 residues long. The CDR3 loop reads CSVEGRLGGETQYF. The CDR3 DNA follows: TGCAGCGTTGAAGGGCGGTTGGGGGGAGAGACCCAGTACTTC.

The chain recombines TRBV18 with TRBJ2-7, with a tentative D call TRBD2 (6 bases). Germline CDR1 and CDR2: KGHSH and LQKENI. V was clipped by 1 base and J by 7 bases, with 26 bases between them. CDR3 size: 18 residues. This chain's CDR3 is CASSPRSGVPTSYVEQYF. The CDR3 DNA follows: TGTGCCAGCTCACCACGATCGGGGGTCCCAACCTCCTACGTAGAGCAGTACTTC.

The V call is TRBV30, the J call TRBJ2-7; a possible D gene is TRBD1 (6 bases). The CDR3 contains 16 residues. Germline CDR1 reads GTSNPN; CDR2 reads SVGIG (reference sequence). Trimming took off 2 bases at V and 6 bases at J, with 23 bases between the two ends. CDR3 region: CAWSSFQGRGDGEQYF. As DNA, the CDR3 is TGTGCCTGGAGTTCTTTTCAGGGCAGGGGCGACGGCGAGCAGTACTTC.

The chain's CDR3 is CSVRRLEDQYF. CDR3 bases: TGCAGCGTCCGGCGGTTGGAGGACCAGTACTTC. This chain connects TRBV29-1 to TRBJ2-5, with D perhaps TRBD2 (5 bases). This CDR3 region has 11 residues. Per germline, CDR1 SQVTM and CDR2 ANQGSEA. The V end lost 6 bases, the J end lost 10 bases, and 15 bases lay between the germline ends.

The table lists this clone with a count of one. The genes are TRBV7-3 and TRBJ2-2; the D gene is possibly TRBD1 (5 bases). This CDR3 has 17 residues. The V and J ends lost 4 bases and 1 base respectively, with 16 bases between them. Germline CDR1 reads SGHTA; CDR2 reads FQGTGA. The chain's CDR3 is CASSSGDRERNTGELFF. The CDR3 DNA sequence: TGTGCCAGCAGCTCGGGTGACAGAGAGCGGAACACCGGGGAGCTGTTTTTT.